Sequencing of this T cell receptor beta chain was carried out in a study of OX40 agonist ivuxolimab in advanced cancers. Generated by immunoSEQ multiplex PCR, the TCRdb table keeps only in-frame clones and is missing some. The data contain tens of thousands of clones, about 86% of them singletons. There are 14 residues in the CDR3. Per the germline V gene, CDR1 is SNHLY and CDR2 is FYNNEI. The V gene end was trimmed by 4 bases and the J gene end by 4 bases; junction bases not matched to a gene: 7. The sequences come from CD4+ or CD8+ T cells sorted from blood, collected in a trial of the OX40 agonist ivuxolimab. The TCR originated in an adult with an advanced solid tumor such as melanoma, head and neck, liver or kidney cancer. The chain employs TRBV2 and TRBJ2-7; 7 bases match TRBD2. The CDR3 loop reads CASSGASGSYEQYF. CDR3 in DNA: TGTGCCAGCAGTGGTGCTAGCGGTTCGTACGAGCAGTACTTC.